This TCR beta chain was sequenced in a study of OX40 agonist ivuxolimab in advanced cancers. As for this clone: Its antigen is unknown.

Assay: immunoSEQ multiplex PCR; the TCRdb copy retains only in-frame clones and omits some. The sample yields about 72,000 clones, approximately 89% seen once. Germline CDR1 KGHSH, CDR2 LQKENI. V was pared by 2 bases and J by 6 bases, with 10 bases between. The CDR3 contains 13 residues. Whole-study results and caveats: At doses 0.1 to 3.0 mg/kg, CD4+ and CD8+ clones expanded. Expanded clones were, on average, more numerous among CD8+ T cells than CD4+. The expanded peripheral T cells' antigen specificity was not determined.

V is TRBV18 and J is TRBJ1-2, with a weak D call TRBD1 (6 bases). The sequence derives from an adult with an advanced solid tumor such as melanoma, head and neck, liver or kidney cancer. Here the sequenced sample was CD4+ or CD8+ T cells sorted from blood, taken in a trial of the OX40 agonist ivuxolimab. The CDR3 loop reads CASSPIHRDGYTF. DNA of the CDR3: TGTGCCAGCTCACCAATCCACAGGGATGGCTACACCTTC.